Sequencing of this T cell receptor (beta chain) was carried out in a study of blood T cell repertoires in COVID-19. Germline V lookup: CDR1 SGHTA, CDR2 FQGNSA. The ends lost 4 bases at V and 9 bases at J; junction bases unmatched: 5. The CDR3 has 14 residues. Some clones are missing from TCRdb's copy, which holds only in-frame ones; the method was immunoSEQ multiplex PCR. The sample has 300,000 to 400,000 clones; 80% to 90% are singletons. Sequenced material: PBMCs or T cells enriched from blood (not recorded which). The sequence was collected from a woman aged 40 to 50 with acute COVID-19. This rearrangement joins TRBV7-2 to TRBJ1-6, with 8 nucleotides matching TRBD1. The CDR3 region is CASSSDRVASPLHF. DNA for the CDR3: TGTGCCAGCAGCTCGGACAGGGTAGCTTCACCCCTCCACTTT.